This entry lists 21 T cell receptor beta chains sequenced from one sample in a study of T cell responses to AZD1222 COVID-19 vaccine. The protocol was immunoSEQ multiplex PCR, while the TCRdb copy is restricted to in-frame clones and leaves out a portion. The table lists roughly 86,000 clones, 85% of them singletons. The sequenced sample was peripheral blood, obtained 28 days after the second AZD1222 dose. The receptors were gathered from an adult who received the AZD1222 COVID-19 vaccine.

DNA of the CDR3: TGTGCCAGCAGCTTCAAGGGGGCCTACGGCAATGAGCAGTTCTTC. Its translation is CASSFKGAYGNEQFF. V and J are TRBV5-6 and TRBJ2-1, with 7 positions matching TRBD1. The CDR3 covers 15 residues. CDR1 and CDR2 from the germline V gene are SGHDT and YYEEEE. Unmatched junction bases numbered 8, after V lost 2 bases and J lost 6 bases.

DNA of the CDR3: TGTGCCAGCTCACCTACCGGGACTAGCGGGGGAGAGACCCAGTACTTC. It yields the protein CASSPTGTSGGETQYF. J is TRBJ2-5 and V is TRBV18; 14 positions match TRBD2. V was pared by 3 bases and J by 4 bases, with 4 bases of the junction left unmatched. The CDR3 is 16 amino acids. Germline CDR1 is KGHSH and CDR2 is LQKENI.

As to this clone: One end of the junction varies from germline; a read error may be responsible. This sequence joins TRBV10-3 and TRBJ1-1; D is undetermined. Germline V gene data show CDR1 as ENHRY and CDR2 as SYGVKD. The CDR3 length is 13 residues. The CDR3 bases are TGTGCCATCAGTGAGTCGACGCTTCTTTGGGGAAATTTC. Translated, it gives CAISESTLLWGNF.

This chain uses TRBV12-3 or TRBV12-4 with TRBJ1-1; no clear D gene. V was pared by 5 bases and J by 8 bases, with 15 bases between. This CDR3 has 13 amino acids. This CDR3 reads CASSPGARSEAFF. The DNA of the CDR3 is TGTGCCAGCAGTCCGGGAGCTAGATCCGAAGCTTTCTTT.

CDR3 sequence (DNA): TGTGCCAGCAGTGAAGCTGGGCGGGGCGGGAATGAGCAGTTCTTC. Translated, it gives CASSEAGRGGNEQFF. This chain connects TRBV2 to TRBJ2-1; possible D gene TRBD2, 6 bases. Germline V gene lookup returns CDR1 SNHLY and CDR2 FYNNEI. V was shortened by 0 bases and J by 7 bases, with 13 bases between the two germline ends. The CDR3 has 15 amino acids.

The chain joins TRBV4-2 to TRBJ2-5; tentatively, D is TRBD1 or TRBD2 (5 bases each). Between the trimmed V and J ends, which lost 5 bases and 1 base, there was a span of 17 bases. Germline CDR1 LGHNA, CDR2 YNFKEQ. This CDR3 comprises 16 residues. In DNA, the CDR3 is TGTGCCAGCAGCTCGAGGGGCGGAGTGGGCCAAGAGACCCAGTACTTC. This translates into CASSSRGGVGQETQYF.

J is TRBJ2-3 and V is TRBV9; tentative D call: TRBD1 (5 bases). Germline V gene lookup returns CDR1 SGDLS and CDR2 YYNGEE. V lost 2 bases and J lost 4, with 11 bases in between. This CDR3 has 14 residues. The CDR3 DNA sequence: TGTGCCAGCAGCGTGAGCAGGGCATCAGATACGCAGTATTTT. Its translation: CASSVSRASDTQYF.

The chain has TRBV28 and TRBJ2-5; D is unclear. The germline V and J ends were trimmed by 2 bases and 4 bases, with 11 bases remaining between them. The CDR3 has 14 amino acids. Germline assignment: CDR1 MDHEN and CDR2 SYDVKM. The CDR3 loop is CASSLQEAGETQYF. For the CDR3, the DNA is TGTGCCAGCAGTTTACAAGAAGCAGGAGAGACCCAGTACTTC.

The chain links TRBV6-6 to TRBJ1-1; D unclear. From germline, CDR1 is MNHNY and CDR2 SVGAGI (reference sequence). The V end lost 2 bases, the J end lost 0 bases, and 13 bases lay between the germline ends. The length of the CDR3 is 16 residues. This chain's CDR3 is CASSYQIWQMNTEAFF. The CDR3 region has the DNA TGTGCCAGCAGTTACCAGATCTGGCAGATGAACACTGAAGCTTTCTTT.

This sequence joins TRBV11-2 and TRBJ1-2; no clear D gene. Germline loops: CDR1 SGHAT, CDR2 FQNNGV. Trimming shortened V by 1 base and J by 0 bases, and 6 bases separated the two germline ends. The CDR3 is made up of 14 amino acids. The CDR3 protein is CASSLAGANYGYTF. CDR3 nucleotide sequence: TGTGCCAGCAGCTTAGCTGGGGCTAACTATGGCTACACCTTC.

This chain links TRBV19 with TRBJ2-3, with D perhaps matching TRBD1 (6 bases). V lost 2 bases and J lost 1, with 10 bases in between. CDR1 is LNHDA and CDR2 is SQIVND in the germline V gene (reference sequence). This CDR3 spans 15 amino acids. CDR3 sequence: CASSILGAGTDTQYF. The CDR3 region has the DNA TGTGCCAGTAGTATACTGGGGGCGGGCACAGATACGCAGTATTTT.

The chain links TRBV7-9 to TRBJ2-3; 9 bases map to TRBD2. Losses at the gene ends were 6 bases for V and 4 bases for J; bases not matched to a gene: 8. This CDR3 has 15 amino acids. The germline CDR1 and CDR2 sequences are SEHNR and FQNEAQ (reference sequence). CDR3 region: CASSFTGGRADTQYF. Written as DNA, the CDR3 is TGTGCCAGCAGTTTTACCGGCGGGAGGGCAGATACGCAGTATTTT.

V is TRBV19 and J is TRBJ2-4; TRBD1 matches 11 bases. The CDR3 sequence is 13 residues long. Trimming took 4 bases from V and 10 from J; bases not matched to a gene: 3. Germline lookup yields CDR1 LNHDA and CDR2 SQIVND (reference sequence). CDR3 region: CASSTGTGGIQYF. The CDR3 DNA is TGTGCCAGTAGTACCGGGACAGGGGGGATTCAGTACTTC.

V usage is TRBV5-1 and J usage is TRBJ2-3, with 9 bases identical to TRBD2. Losses at the gene ends were 6 bases for V and 1 base for J; bases not matched to a gene: 9. CDR1 is SGHRS, CDR2 YFSETQ, per germline. This CDR3 contains 16 residues. CDR3 in amino acids: CASTREGRLGTDTQYF. In nucleotides, the CDR3 is TGCGCCAGCACGCGGGAGGGCCGTCTGGGCACAGATACGCAGTATTTT.

The genes are TRBV28 and TRBJ2-2; 10 bases line up with TRBD1. CDR3 length equals 15 residues. From germline, CDR1 is MDHEN and CDR2 SYDVKM. With V trimmed by 5 bases and J by 9 bases, 9 bases remained unmatched. The CDR3 spells CASSLDRGLTRELFF. DNA of the CDR3: TGTGCCAGCAGTCTTGACAGGGGGCTAACCCGGGAGCTGTTTTTT.

V gene TRBV7-9 combines with J gene TRBJ1-6, with D hard to call. The CDR3 length is 16 residues. The V end was cut by 8 bases, the J end by 7 bases, with 21 bases between. Germline CDR1 SEHNR, CDR2 FQNEAQ (reference sequence). The CDR3 here is CASRPDPGPPNSPLHF. The CDR3 DNA follows: TGTGCCAGCCGACCAGATCCCGGCCCGCCCAATTCACCCCTCCACTTT.

This chain connects TRBV4-3 to TRBJ2-7; D perhaps matches TRBD1 (6 bases). The V end was cut by 1 base, the J end by 5 bases, with 15 bases between. In germline, CDR1 is LGHNA, CDR2 YSLEER. The CDR3 spans 15 residues. CDR3 nucleotide sequence: TGCGCCAGCAGCCAAGTAGGGGCAGGGGTGGACGAGCAGTACTTC. Its protein is CASSQVGAGVDEQYF.

The V gene is TRBV5-1, the J gene TRBJ2-7, with TRBD2 matching over 10 bases. This CDR3 has 17 residues. Germline trimming cut 3 bases from V and 5 bases from J; bases unmatched to any gene: 14. Germline-derived CDR1 and CDR2 are SGHRS and YFSETQ. CDR3 residues: CASSYLGRASGSHEQYF. CDR3 coding DNA: TGCGCCAGCAGCTACTTGGGACGAGCTAGCGGGAGTCACGAGCAGTACTTC.

Comment on this clone: One end of the junction varies from germline; a read error may be responsible. CDR3 amino acids: CAIRDTNPDRAGAF. CDR3 nucleotides: TGTGCCATCAGGGACACCAACCCTGACAGGGCTGGAGCGTTC. This chain uses TRBV10-3 with TRBJ1-2; 7 nucleotides agree with TRBD1. Germline assignment: CDR1 ENHRY and CDR2 SYGVKD. This CDR3 has 14 amino acids.

The CDR3 sequence: CASRGIMTDNEQFF. CDR3 in DNA: TGTGCCAGCAGGGGGATTATGACCGACAATGAGCAGTTCTTC. J is TRBJ2-1 and V is TRBV7-3; D call uncertain. V lost 6 bases and J lost 5, with 14 bases in between. This CDR3 contains 14 residues. Looked up from germline, CDR1 is SGHTA and CDR2 is FQGTGA. Supplemented by reference TRBV7-3 and TRBJ2-1, the full variable domain reads GAGVSQTPSNKVTEKGKYVELRCDPISGHTALYWYRQSLGQGPEFLIYFQGTGAADDSGLPNDRFFAVRPEGSVSTLKIQRTERGDSAVYLCASRGIMTDNEQFFGPGTRLTVL.

This clone came up once. This sequence joins TRBV10-3 and TRBJ1-3; D ambiguous. This CDR3 comprises 13 residues. V gave up 8 bases and J gave up 2 bases, with 10 bases separating them. From germline, CDR1 is ENHRY and CDR2 SYGVKD. The CDR3 region has the DNA TGTGCCATCCAGGAGGACGCTGGAAACACCATATATTTT. It specifies CAIQEDAGNTIYF.